A selection of T cell receptor beta chains follows, all from one sample in a study of blood T cell repertoires in COVID-19. Clones were sequenced by immunoSEQ multiplex PCR, and TCRdb holds only the in-frame ones, with some missing. Among around 130,000 clones listed, approximately 80% were seen once. Sequencing input: PBMCs or T cells enriched from blood (not recorded which). These receptor sequences come from a woman younger than 30 who had been exposed to COVID-19. CDR3s include the opening cysteine and the closing phenylalanine or tryptophan. The order of the fields is clone size, V gene, D gene, J gene, CDR3 protein, CDR3 DNA. D genes are given only for firm matches. Some rows have no size entry. The others give once, few or many, or a class for an expanded clone.

-,TRBV24-1,-,TRBJ1-3,CATSDLIQSGNTIYF,TGTGCCACCAGTGATTTGATTCAGTCTGGAAACACCATATATTTT
-,TRBV10-3,-,TRBJ2-1,CAISTSSYNEQFF,TGTGCCATCAGCACGAGCTCCTACAATGAGCAGTTCTTC
-,TRBV5-1,-,TRBJ1-3,CASSLATGSSGNTIYF,TGCGCCAGCAGCTTGGCGACAGGCAGCTCTGGAAACACCATATATTTT
few,TRBV7-9,-,TRBJ2-2,CASSIVSGELFF,TGTGCCAGCAGTATTGTATCCGGGGAGCTGTTTTTT
-,TRBV6-1,-,TRBJ1-2,CASSEVVQETSYGYTF,TGTGCCAGCAGTGAAGTAGTTCAGGAAACAAGCTATGGCTACACCTTC
-,TRBV28,-,TRBJ1-2,CASSPGLVGYTF,TGTGCCAGCAGTCCCGGACTGGTGGGCTACACCTTC
-,TRBV10-3,-,TRBJ2-1,CAISDSGGEQFF,TGTGCCATCAGTGATTCCGGGGGTGAGCAGTTCTTC
-,TRBV7-2,-,TRBJ1-1,CASSFSRTPNTEAFF,TGTGCCAGCAGCTTTTCCCGCACTCCGAACACTGAAGCTTTCTTT
-,TRBV29-1,-,TRBJ1-5,CSVVTGANQPQHF,TGCAGCGTTGTCACCGGAGCTAATCAGCCCCAGCATTTT
few,TRBV7-9,-,TRBJ2-3,CASSRTQITDTQYF,TGTGCCAGCAGCCGGACACAAATCACAGATACGCAGTATTTT
-,TRBV4-1,-,TRBJ2-2,CASSQIRGGILTGELFF,TGCGCCAGCAGCCAAATCCGTGGGGGGATCCTCACCGGGGAGCTGTTTTTT
-,TRBV18,-,TRBJ2-1,CASSIGQRNNEQFF,TGTGCCAGCTCGATCGGACAGAGAAACAATGAGCAGTTCTTC
-,TRBV28,-,TRBJ1-5,CASSSSGTWEPQHF,TGTGCCAGCAGTTCTTCAGGGACTTGGGAGCCCCAGCATTTT
-,TRBV11-2,TRBD2,TRBJ2-5,CASSPWEGPDQETQYF,TGTGCCAGCAGCCCCTGGGAGGGGCCCGACCAAGAGACCCAGTACTTC
few,TRBV5-4,-,TRBJ1-2,CASSLDKAGYTF,TGTGCCAGCAGCTTAGACAAAGCTGGCTACACCTTC
-,TRBV6-5,TRBD1,TRBJ1-1,CASSRTGINTEAFF,TGTGCCAGCAGTCGGACAGGGATAAACACTGAAGCTTTCTTT
-,TRBV5-1,-,TRBJ1-4,CASSFLATNEKLFF,TGCGCCAGCAGCTTCTTAGCAACTAATGAAAAACTGTTTTTT
-,TRBV28,-,TRBJ1-1,CASTRRVTNTEAFF,TGTGCCAGCACCCGGAGAGTAACGAACACTGAAGCTTTCTTT
-,TRBV14,-,TRBJ2-1,CASSQTDREFF,TGTGCCAGCAGCCAAACAGACCGCGAGTTCTTC
once,TRBV6-4,TRBD2,TRBJ2-1,CASSEKGTSSYNEQFF,TGTGCCAGCAGTGAAAAAGGGACTAGCTCCTACAATGAGCAGTTCTTC
few,TRBV27,-,TRBJ1-6,CASSLGQGNSPLHF,TGTGCCAGCAGTTTAGGGCAGGGAAATTCACCCCTCCACTTT
-,TRBV13,TRBD2,TRBJ2-7,CASSLGLLRRGRGEQYF,TGTGCCAGCAGCTTAGGCCTATTACGACGAGGGCGGGGGGAGCAGTACTTC
-,TRBV10-3,TRBD1,TRBJ2-1,CAISDSRDRSLSSYNEQFF,TGTGCCATCAGTGATTCCCGGGACAGGAGTCTAAGCTCCTACAATGAGCAGTTCTTC
-,TRBV3-1/TRBV3-2,TRBD2,TRBJ2-1,CASSLSSTSGSLGEQFF,TGTGCCAGCAGCCTTTCCTCGACTAGCGGGAGTCTGGGTGAGCAGTTCTTC
-,TRBV18,TRBD2,TRBJ2-1,CASSPLLAGGYNEQFF,TGTGCCAGCTCACCACTACTAGCGGGTGGGTACAATGAGCAGTTCTTC
once,TRBV19,-,TRBJ2-1,CASRERDIYNEQFF,TGTGCCAGTCGGGAGCGGGACATATACAATGAGCAGTTCTTC
-,TRBV5-4,TRBD1,TRBJ2-1,CASSADRAATFEQFF,TGTGCCAGCAGCGCCGACAGGGCCGCCACATTTGAGCAGTTCTTC
-,TRBV11-2,TRBD2,TRBJ2-7,CASSLALAASNYEQYF,TGTGCCAGCAGCTTAGCACTAGCGGCCAGTAACTACGAGCAGTACTTC
-,TRBV6-5,TRBD2,TRBJ2-3,CASSWTSGSSSDTQYF,TGTGCCAGCAGTTGGACTAGCGGGAGCTCATCAGATACGCAGTATTTT
-,TRBV6-5,TRBD1,TRBJ1-1,CASLPQGAGAEAFF,TGTGCCAGCCTTCCTCAGGGGGCGGGCGCTGAAGCTTTCTTT